This T cell receptor (beta chain) was found in a study of T cells in localized non-small cell lung cancer. Turning to this clone: What it binds is unknown.

In germline, CDR1 is MNHNS, CDR2 SASEGT. Trimming took 2 bases from V and 4 from J, leaving 11 bases between them. This CDR3 comprises 14 residues. Method: immunoSEQ multiplex PCR; TCRdb's copy keeps in-frame clones and lacks some. The repertoire has around 100,000 clones, roughly 90% of them found once; the top ten carry around 14%. Findings and caveats of the study: Elevated circulating T cell density in blood was associated with longer overall survival. Adjacent lung had a median about 57 of the 100 largest tumor clones.

This TCR was sampled from a man aged 40-75 years with stage I squamous cell lung carcinoma. The chain joins TRBV6-1 to TRBJ1-2; D possibly corresponds to TRBD1 (6 bases). Material: peripheral blood, obtained before any cancer treatment. The CDR3 DNA follows: TGTGCCAGCAGTGAAAATCAGGGGTTCTATGGCTACACCTTC. Encoded protein: CASSENQGFYGYTF.